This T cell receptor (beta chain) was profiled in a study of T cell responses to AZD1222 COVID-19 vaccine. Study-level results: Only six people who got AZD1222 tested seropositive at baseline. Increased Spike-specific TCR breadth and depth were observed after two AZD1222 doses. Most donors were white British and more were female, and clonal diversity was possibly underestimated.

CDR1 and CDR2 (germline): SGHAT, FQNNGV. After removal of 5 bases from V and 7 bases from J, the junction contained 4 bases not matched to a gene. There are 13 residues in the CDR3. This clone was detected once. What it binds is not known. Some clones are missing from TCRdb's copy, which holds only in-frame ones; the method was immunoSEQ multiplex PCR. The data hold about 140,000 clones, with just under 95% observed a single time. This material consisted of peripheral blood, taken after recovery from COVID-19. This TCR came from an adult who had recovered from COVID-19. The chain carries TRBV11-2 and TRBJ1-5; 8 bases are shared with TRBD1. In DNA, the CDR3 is TGTGCCAGCAGCGTCGACAGGGGACAGCCCCAGCATTTT. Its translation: CASSVDRGQPQHF. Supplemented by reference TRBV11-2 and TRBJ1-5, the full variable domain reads EAGVAQSPRYKIIEKRQSVAFWCNPISGHATLYWYQQILGQGPKLLIQFQNNGVVDDSQLPKDRFSAERLKGVDSTLKIQPAKLEDSAVYLCASSVDRGQPQHFGDGTRLSIL.